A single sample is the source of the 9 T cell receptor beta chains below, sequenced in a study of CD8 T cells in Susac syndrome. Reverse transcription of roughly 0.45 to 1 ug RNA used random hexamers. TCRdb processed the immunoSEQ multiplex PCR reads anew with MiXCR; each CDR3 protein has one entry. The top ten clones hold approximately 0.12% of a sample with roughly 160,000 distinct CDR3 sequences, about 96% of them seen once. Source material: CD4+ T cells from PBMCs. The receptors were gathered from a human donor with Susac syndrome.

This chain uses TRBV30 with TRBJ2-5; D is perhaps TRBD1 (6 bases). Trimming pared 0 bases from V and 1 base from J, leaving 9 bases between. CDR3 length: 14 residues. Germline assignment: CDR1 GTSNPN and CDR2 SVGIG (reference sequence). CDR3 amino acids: CAWSVQGIQETQYF. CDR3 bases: TGTGCCTGGAGTGTACAGGGAATCCAAGAGACCCAGTACTTC. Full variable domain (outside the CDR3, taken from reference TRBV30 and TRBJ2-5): SQTIHQWPATLVQPVGSPLSLECTVEGTSNPNLYWYRQAAGRGLQLLFYSVGIGQISSEVPQNLSASRPQDRQFILSSKKLLLSDSGFYLCAWSVQGIQETQYFGPGTRLLVL.

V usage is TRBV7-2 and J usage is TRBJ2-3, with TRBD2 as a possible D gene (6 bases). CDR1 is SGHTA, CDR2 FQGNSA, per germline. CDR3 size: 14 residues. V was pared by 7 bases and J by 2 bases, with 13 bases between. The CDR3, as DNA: TGTGCCAGCAAGGAGGCGGGACTCACAGATACGCAGTATTTT. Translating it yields CASKEAGLTDTQYF.

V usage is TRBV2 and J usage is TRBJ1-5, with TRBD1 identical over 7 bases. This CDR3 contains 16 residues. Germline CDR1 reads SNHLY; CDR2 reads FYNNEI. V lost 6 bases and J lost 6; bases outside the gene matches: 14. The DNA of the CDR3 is TGTGCCAGCAGGTCCGACAGGGTCCCCGAGGGTCAGCCCCAGCATTTT. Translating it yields CASRSDRVPEGQPQHF.

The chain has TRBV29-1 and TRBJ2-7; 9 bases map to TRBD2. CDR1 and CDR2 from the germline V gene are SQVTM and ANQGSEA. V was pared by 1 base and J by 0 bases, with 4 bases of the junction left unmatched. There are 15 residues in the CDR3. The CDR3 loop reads CSVEGVSGSSYEQYF. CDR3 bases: TGCAGCGTTGAAGGGGTTAGCGGGAGCTCCTACGAGCAGTACTTC.

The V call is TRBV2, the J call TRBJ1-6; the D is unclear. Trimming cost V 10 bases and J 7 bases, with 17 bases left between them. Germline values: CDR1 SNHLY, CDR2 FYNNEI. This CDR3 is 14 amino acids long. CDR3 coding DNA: TGTGCCACCCGTTCGGCGGGCAACAATTCACCCCTCCACTTT. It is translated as CATRSAGNNSPLHF.

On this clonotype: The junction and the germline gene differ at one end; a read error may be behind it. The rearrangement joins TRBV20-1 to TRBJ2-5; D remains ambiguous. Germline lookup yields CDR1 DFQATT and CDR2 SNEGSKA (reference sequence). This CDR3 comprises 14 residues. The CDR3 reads CSARAPTTQETQYF. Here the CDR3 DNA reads TGCAGTGCCAGAGCCCCTACCACCCAAGAGACCCAGTACTTC.

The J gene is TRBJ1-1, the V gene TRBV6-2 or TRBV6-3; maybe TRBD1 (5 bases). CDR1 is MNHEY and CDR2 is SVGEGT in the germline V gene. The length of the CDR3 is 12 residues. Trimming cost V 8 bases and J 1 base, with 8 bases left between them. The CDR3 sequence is CASGTGNTEAFF. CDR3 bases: TGTGCCAGCGGAACAGGGAACACTGAAGCTTTCTTT.

CDR3 amino acids: CASSSGYSGYTF. CDR3 bases: TGTGCCAGCAGTTCCGGTTATAGTGGCTACACCTTC. This chain links TRBV27 with TRBJ1-2, with unresolved D. Trimming shortened V by 4 bases and J by 7 bases, and 10 bases separated the two germline ends. The germline V gene encodes CDR1 MNHEY and CDR2 SMNVEV (reference sequence). This CDR3 spans 12 amino acids.

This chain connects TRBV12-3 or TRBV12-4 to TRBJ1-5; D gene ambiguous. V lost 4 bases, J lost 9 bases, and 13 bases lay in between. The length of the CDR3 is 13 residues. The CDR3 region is CASSSREHSPQHF. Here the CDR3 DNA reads TGTGCCAGCAGTTCCCGGGAACACTCGCCCCAGCATTTT.